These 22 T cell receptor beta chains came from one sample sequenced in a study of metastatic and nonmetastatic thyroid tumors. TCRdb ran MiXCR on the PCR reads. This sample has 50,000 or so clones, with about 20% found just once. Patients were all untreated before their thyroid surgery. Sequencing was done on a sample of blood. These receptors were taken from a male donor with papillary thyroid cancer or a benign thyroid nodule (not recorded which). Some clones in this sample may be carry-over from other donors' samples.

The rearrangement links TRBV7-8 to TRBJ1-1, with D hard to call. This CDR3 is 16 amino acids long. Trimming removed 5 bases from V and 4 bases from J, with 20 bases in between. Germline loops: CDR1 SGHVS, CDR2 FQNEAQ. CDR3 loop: CASSRVRSMGSTEAFF. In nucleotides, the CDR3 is TGTGCCAGCAGCCGCGTCCGTAGCATGGGGAGCACTGAAGCTTTCTTT. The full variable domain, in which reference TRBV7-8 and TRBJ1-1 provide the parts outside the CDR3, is GAGVSQSPRYKVAKRGQDVALRCDPISGHVSLFWYQQALGQGPEFLTYFQNEAQLDKSGLPSDRFFAERPEGSVSTLKIQRTQQEDSAVYLCASSRVRSMGSTEAFFGQGTRLTVV.

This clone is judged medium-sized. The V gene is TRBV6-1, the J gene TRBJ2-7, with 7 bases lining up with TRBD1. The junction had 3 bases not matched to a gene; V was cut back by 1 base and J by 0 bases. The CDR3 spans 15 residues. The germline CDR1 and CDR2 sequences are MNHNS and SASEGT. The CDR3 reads CASSEVGGSSYEQYF. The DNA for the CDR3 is TGTGCCAGCAGTGAAGTAGGGGGCTCCTCCTACGAGCAGTACTTC.

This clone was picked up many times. CDR3 sequence reads: CSARKDRDSYEQYF. The CDR3 region has the DNA TGCAGTGCTAGAAAGGACAGGGACTCGTACGAGCAGTACTTC. The chain recombines TRBV20-1 with TRBJ2-7; 8 nucleotides align to TRBD1. Trimming took 2 bases from V and 4 from J; bases not matched to a gene: 7. CDR1 and CDR2 (germline): DFQATT, SNEGSKA (reference sequence). The CDR3 has 14 amino acids.

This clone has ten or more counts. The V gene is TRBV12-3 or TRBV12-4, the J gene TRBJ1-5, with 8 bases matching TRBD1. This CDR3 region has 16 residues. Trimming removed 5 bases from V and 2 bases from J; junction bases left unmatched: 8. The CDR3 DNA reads TGTGCCAGCAGTCCTGGTGGACAGGGCGGCAATCAGCCCCAGCATTTT. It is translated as CASSPGGQGGNQPQHF.

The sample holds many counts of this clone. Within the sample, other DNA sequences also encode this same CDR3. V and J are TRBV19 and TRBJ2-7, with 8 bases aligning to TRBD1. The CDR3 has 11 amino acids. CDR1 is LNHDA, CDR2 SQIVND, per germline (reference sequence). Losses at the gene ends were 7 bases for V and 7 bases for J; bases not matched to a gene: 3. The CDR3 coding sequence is TGTGCCAGTACAGGGGGCGAGGAGCAGTACTTC. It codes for CASTGGEEQYF.

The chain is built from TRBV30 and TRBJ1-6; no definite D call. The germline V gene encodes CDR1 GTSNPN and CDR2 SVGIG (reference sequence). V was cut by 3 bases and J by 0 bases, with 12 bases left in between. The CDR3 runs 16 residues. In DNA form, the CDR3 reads TGTGCCTGGAGCCAGACACCCAGCTCCTATAATTCACCCCTCCACTTT. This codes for CAWSQTPSSYNSPLHF.

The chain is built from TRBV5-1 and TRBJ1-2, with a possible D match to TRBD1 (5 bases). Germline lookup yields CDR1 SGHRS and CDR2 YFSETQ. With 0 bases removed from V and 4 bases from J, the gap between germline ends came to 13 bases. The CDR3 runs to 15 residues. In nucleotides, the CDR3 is TGCGCCAGCAGCTTGGATGGGACCCCGGGCTATGGCTACACCTTC. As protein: CASSLDGTPGYGYTF.

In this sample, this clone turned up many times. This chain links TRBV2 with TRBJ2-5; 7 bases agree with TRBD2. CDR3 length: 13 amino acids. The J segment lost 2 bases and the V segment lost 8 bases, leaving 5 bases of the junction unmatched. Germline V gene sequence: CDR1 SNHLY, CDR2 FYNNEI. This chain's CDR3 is CASAGDLQETQYF. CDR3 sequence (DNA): TGTGCCAGCGCGGGGGACCTTCAAGAGACCCAGTACTTC.

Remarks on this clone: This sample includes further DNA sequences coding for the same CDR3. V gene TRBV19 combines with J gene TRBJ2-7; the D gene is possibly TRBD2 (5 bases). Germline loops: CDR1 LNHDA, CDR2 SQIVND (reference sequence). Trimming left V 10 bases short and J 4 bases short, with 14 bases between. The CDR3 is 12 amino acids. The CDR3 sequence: CATVGSRYEQYF. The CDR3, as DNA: TGTGCCACTGTAGGGAGCCGATACGAGCAGTACTTC. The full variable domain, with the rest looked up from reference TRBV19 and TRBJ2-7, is DGGITQSPKYLFRKEGQNVTLSCEQNLNHDAMYWYRQDPGQGLRLIYYSQIVNDFQKGDIAEGYSVSREKKESFPLTVTSAQKNPTAFYLCATVGSRYEQYFGPGTRLTVT.

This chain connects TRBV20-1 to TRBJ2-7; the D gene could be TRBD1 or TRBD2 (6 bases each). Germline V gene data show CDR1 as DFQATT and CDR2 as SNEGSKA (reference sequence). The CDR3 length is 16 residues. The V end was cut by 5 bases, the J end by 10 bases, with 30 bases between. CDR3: CSAGPPRLDSSGEQYF. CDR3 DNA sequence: TGCAGTGCTGGACCCCCCCGTTTGGACAGCTCGGGAGAACAGTACTTC.

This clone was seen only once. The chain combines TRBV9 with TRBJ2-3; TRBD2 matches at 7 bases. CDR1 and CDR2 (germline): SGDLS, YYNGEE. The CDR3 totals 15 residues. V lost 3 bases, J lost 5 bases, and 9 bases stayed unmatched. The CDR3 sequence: CASSGRLAGQDTQYF. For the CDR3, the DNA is TGTGCCAGCAGCGGACGACTAGCTGGCCAAGATACGCAGTATTTT.

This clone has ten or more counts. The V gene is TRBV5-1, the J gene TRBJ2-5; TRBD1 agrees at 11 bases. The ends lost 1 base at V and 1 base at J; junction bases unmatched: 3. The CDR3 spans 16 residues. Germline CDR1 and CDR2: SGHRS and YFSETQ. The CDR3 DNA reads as TGCGCCAGCAGCTTGTTAGGGACAGGGGGCCAAGAGACCCAGTACTTC. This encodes CASSLLGTGGQETQYF.

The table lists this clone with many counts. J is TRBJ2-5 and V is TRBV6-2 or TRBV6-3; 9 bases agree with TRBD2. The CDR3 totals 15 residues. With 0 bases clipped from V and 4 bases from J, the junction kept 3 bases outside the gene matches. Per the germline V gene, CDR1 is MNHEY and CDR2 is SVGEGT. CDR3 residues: CASSYSNSGGETQYF. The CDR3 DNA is TGTGCCAGCAGTTACTCGAATAGCGGGGGAGAGACCCAGTACTTC.

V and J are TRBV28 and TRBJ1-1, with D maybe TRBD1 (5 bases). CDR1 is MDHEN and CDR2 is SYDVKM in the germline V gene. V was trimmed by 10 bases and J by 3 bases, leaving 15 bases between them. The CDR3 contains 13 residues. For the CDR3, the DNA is TGTGCCATCCACCCAGGGCAGCACACTGAAGCTTTCTTT. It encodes CAIHPGQHTEAFF.

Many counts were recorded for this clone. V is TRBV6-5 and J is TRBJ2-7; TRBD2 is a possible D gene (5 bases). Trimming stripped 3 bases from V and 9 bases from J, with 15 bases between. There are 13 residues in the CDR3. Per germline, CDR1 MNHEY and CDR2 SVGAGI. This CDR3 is CASSYEKRQRQYF. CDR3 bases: TGTGCCAGCAGTTATGAGAAGCGGCAGCGGCAGTACTTC.

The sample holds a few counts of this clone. CDR3 DNA sequence: TGTGCCAGTAGTATAGGAGGCCAGGGGAGGAGAGAAGCTTTCTTT. Amino acid sequence: CASSIGGQGRREAFF. The chain links TRBV19 to TRBJ1-1, with D possibly matching TRBD1 (6 bases). The CDR3 has 15 residues. The germline CDR1 and CDR2 sequences are LNHDA and SQIVND (reference sequence). Trimming cost V 1 base and J 8 bases, with 17 bases left between them.

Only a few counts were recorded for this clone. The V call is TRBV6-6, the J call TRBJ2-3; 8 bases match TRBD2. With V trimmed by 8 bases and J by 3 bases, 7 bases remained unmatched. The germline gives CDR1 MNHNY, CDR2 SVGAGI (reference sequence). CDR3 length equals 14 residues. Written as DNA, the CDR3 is TGTGCCAGCGGGACGGGCGGGGGGACAGATACGCAGTATTTT. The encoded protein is CASGTGGGTDTQYF.

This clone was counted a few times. DNA for the CDR3: TGTGCCAGCAGTTACGGAAGACGCTACACCTTC. Encoded protein: CASSYGRRYTF. The chain employs TRBV6-2 or TRBV6-3 and TRBJ1-2; no firm D call. The CDR3 is 11 amino acids. From germline, CDR1 is MNHEY and CDR2 SVGEGT. V gave up 2 bases and J gave up 9 bases, with 7 bases separating them.

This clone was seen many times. CDR3 in DNA: TGTGCCAGCAGCTCGACCCTCCGCCCAGGGGGGACCGGGGAGCTGTTTTTT. Translating it yields CASSSTLRPGGTGELFF. This sequence joins TRBV11-1 and TRBJ2-2; a possible D gene is TRBD1 (7 bases). Germline lookup yields CDR1 SGHAT and CDR2 FQDESV (reference sequence). The CDR3 runs 17 residues. The V and J ends lost 4 bases and 5 bases respectively, with 20 bases between them. Filled out from reference TRBV11-1 and TRBJ2-2, the complete variable domain reads EAEVAQSPRYKITEKSQAVAFWCDPISGHATLYWYRQILGQGPELLVQFQDESVVDDSQLPKDRFSAERLKGVDSTLKIQPAELGDSAMYLCASSSTLRPGGTGELFFGEGSRLTVL.

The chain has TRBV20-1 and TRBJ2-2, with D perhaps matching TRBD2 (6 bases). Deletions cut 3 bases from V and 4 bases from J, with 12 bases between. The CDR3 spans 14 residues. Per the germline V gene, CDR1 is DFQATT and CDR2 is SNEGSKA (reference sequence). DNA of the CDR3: TGCAGTGCTAGGGCCGGGAGTAGCACCGGGGAGCTGTTTTTT. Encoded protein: CSARAGSSTGELFF.

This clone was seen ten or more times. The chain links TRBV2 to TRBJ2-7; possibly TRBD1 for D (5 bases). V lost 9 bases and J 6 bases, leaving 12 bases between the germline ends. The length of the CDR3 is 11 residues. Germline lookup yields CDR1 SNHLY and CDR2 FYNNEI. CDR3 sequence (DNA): TGTGCCAGGACAGAACGAGGCGAGCAGTACTTC. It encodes CARTERGEQYF.

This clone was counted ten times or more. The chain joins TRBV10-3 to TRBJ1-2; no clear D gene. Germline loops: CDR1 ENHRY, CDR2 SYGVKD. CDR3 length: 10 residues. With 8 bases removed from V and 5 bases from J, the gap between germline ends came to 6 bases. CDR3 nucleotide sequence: TGTGCCATCGGAGGTTATGGCTACACCTTC. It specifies CAIGGYGYTF.